These 5 T cell receptor beta chains were all obtained from the same sample, sequenced in a study of shared T cell receptors in the human thymus. Using immunoSEQ multiplex PCR, the repertoire was profiled, and TCRdb retains in-frame clones only, with some absent. The table lists approximately 580,000 clones, around 82% of them singletons. The data were also submitted as part of a second study, on human thymus T cells.

The sequenced sample was thymocytes. These receptors originate from a boy under three years old with a congenital heart defect.

The genes are TRBV5-8 and TRBJ2-1, with 8 bases fitting TRBD2. Unmatched junction bases numbered 11, after V lost 4 bases and J lost 5 bases. Germline CDR1 and CDR2: SGHTS and YDEGEE. The CDR3 consists of 16 residues. This CDR3 is CASSGGPSGPNNEQFF. The CDR3 region has the DNA TGTGCCAGCAGCGGGGGCCCTAGCGGGCCAAACAATGAGCAGTTCTTC.

The rearrangement links TRBV7-8 to TRBJ1-4; 8 nucleotides align to TRBD1. Germline V gives CDR1 SGHVS, CDR2 FQNEAQ. The V segment lost 3 bases and the J segment 3 bases; nucleotides outside the gene matches: 3. The length of the CDR3 is 15 residues. The CDR3 sequence is CASSFWTGPNEKLFF. Here the CDR3 DNA reads TGTGCCAGCAGCTTTTGGACAGGGCCTAATGAAAAACTGTTTTTT.

This clone was counted a few times. This chain joins TRBV2 and TRBJ2-7; perhaps TRBD2 as D (6 bases). The V gene's germline CDR1 is SNHLY and CDR2 FYNNEI. The CDR3 runs 15 residues. V dropped 7 bases and J dropped 0 bases, with 16 bases sitting between them. The CDR3 nucleotides read TGTGCCAGCATCGGCGGCGGGGCCGACTCCTACGAGCAGTACTTC. Encoded protein: CASIGGGADSYEQYF.

V and J are TRBV2 and TRBJ1-2, with TRBD1 matching over 7 bases. The CDR3 sequence is 13 residues long. V shed 0 bases and J 7 bases; nucleotides not matched to a gene: 2. Germline V gene data show CDR1 as SNHLY and CDR2 as FYNNEI. The CDR3 reads CASSEATGCGYTF. CDR3 in DNA: TGTGCCAGCAGTGAAGCGACAGGGTGTGGCTACACCTTC.

The chain combines TRBV5-1 with TRBJ2-1; perhaps TRBD1 as D (5 bases). V lost 0 bases, J lost 7 bases, and 17 bases lay in between. The CDR3 is made up of 16 amino acids. Germline V gives CDR1 SGHRS, CDR2 YFSETQ. Here the CDR3 DNA reads TGCGCCAGCAGCTTGGCCGGTGGGGCTAAGGTTAATGAGCAGTTCTTC. It translates to CASSLAGGAKVNEQFF. Complete variable domain (other parts from reference TRBV5-1 and TRBJ2-1): KAGVTQTPRYLIKTRGQQVTLSCSPISGHRSVSWYQQTPGQGLQFLFEYFSETQRNKGNFPGRFSGRQFSNSRSEMNVSTLELGDSALYLCASSLAGGAKVNEQFFGPGTRLTVL.